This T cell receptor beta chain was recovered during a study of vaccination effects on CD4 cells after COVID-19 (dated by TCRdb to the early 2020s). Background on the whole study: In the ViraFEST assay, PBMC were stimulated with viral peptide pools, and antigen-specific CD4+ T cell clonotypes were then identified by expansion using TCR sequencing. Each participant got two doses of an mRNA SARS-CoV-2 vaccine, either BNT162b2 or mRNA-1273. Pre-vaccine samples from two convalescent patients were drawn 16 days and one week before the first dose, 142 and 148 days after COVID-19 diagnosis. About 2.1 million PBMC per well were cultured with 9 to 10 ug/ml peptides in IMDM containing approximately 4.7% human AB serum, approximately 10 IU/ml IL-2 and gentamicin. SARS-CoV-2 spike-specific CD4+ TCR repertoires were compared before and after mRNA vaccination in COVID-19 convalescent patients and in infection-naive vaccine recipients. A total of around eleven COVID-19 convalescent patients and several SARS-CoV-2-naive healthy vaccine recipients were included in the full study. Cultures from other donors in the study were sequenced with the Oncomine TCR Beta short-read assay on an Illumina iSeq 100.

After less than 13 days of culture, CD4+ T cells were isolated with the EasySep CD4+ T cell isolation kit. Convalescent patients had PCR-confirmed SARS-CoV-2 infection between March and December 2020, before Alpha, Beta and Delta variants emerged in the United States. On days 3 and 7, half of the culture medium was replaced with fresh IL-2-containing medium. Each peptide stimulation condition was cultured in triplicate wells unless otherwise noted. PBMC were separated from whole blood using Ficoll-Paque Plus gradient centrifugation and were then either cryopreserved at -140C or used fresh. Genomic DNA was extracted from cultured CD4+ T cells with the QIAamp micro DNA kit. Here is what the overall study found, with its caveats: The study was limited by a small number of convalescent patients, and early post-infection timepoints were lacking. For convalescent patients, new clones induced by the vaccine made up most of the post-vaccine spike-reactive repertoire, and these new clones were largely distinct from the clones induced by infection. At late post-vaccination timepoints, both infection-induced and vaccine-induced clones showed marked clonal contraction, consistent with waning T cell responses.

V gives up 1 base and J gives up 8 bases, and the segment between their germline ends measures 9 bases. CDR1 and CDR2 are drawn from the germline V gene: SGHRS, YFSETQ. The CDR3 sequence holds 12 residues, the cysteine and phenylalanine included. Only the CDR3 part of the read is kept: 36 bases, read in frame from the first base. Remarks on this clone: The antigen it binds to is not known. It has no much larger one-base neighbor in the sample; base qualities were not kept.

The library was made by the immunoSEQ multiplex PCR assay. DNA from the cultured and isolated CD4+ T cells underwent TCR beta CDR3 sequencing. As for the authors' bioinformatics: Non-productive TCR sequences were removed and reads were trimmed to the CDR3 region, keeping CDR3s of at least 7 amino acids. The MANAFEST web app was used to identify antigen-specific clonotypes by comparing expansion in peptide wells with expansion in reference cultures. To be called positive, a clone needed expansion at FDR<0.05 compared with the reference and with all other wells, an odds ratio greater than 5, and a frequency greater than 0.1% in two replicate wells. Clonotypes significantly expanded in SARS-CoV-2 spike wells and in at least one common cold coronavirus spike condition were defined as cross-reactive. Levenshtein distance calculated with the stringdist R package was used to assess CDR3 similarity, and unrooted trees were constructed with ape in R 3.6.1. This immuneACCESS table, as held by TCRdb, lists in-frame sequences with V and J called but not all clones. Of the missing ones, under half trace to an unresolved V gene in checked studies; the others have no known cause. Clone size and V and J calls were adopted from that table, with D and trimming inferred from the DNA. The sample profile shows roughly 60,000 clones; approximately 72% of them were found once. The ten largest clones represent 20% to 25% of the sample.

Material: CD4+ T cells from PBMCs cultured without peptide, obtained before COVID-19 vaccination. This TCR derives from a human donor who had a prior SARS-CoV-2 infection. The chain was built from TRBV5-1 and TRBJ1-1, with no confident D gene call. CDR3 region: CASSLFGAEAFF. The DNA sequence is TGCGCCAGCAGCTTGTTCGGAGCGGAAGCTTTCTTT.